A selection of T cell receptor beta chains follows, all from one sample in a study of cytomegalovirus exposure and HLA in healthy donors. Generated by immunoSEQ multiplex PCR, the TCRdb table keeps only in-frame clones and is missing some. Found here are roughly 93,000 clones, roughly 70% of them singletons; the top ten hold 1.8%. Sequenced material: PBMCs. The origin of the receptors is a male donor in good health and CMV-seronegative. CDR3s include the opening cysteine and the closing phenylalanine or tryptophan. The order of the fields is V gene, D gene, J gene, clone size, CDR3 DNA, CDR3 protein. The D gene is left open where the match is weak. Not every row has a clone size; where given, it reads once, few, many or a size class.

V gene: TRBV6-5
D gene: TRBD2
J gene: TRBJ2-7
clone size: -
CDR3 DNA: TGTGCCAGCAGTCGGACTAGCGGGGAATTCTACGAGCAGTACTTC
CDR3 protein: CASSRTSGEFYEQYF

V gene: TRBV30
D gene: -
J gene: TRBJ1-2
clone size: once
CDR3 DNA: TGTGCCTGGAGTGTACGGGGGGATGGCTACACCTTC
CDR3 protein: CAWSVRGDGYTF

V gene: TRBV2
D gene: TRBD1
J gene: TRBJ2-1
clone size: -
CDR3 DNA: TGTGCCAGCAGAACCGGGACAGGTCGCCAGAATGAGCAGTTCTTC
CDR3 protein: CASRTGTGRQNEQFF

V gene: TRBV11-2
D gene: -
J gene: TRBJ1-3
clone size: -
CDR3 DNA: TGTGCCAGCAGTTCCGCGGGATACTCTGGAAACACCATATATTTT
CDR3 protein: CASSSAGYSGNTIYF

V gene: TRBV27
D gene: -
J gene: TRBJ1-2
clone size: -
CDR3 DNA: TGTGCCAGCAGTCGTACGGGGGTGGATGGCTACACCTTC
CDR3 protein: CASSRTGVDGYTF

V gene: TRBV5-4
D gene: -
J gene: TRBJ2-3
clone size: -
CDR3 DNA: TGTGCCAGCAGTTCGTCGGGTGGCACAGATACGCAGTATTTT
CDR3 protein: CASSSSGGTDTQYF

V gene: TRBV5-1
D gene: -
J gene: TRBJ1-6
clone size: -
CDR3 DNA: TGCGCCAGCAGCCCAAAGCTTAATTCACCCCTCCACTTT
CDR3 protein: CASSPKLNSPLHF

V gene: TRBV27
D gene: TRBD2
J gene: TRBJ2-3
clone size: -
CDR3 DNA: TGTGCCAGCAGTTTAGCGGGACTAGCGGTTACAGATACGCAGTATTTT
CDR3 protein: CASSLAGLAVTDTQYF

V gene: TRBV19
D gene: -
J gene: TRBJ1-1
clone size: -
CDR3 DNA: TGTGCCAGTAGTATAAGGGCCAGGGGTACTGAAGCTTTCTTT
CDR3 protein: CASSIRARGTEAFF

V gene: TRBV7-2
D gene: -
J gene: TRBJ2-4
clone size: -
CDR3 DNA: TGTGCCAGCAGCTTAGTTACGGGGAATATTCAGTACTTC
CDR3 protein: CASSLVTGNIQYF

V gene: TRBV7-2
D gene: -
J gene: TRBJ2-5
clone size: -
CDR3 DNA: TGTGCCAGCAGTACGACCGGGACTCACGAGAGGGAGACCCAGTACTTC
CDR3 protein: CASSTTGTHERETQYF

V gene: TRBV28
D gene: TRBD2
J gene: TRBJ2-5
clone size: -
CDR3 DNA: TGTGCCAGCAGTTCTAGCGGGGTAATTCAAGAGACCCAGTACTTC
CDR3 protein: CASSSSGVIQETQYF

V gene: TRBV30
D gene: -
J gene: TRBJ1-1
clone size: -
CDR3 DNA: TGTGCCTGGTGGGGGGGAGGAAGCACTGAAGCTTTCTTT
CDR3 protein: CAWWGGGSTEAFF

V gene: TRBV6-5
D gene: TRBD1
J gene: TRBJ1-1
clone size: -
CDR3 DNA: TGTGCCAGCAGTTGGACAGGAGCGGGGGGTGAAGCTTTCTTT
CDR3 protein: CASSWTGAGGEAFF

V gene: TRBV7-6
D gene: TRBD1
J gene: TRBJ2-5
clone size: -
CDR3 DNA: TGTGCCAGCAGCCGATGGGACAGGGGGGAGACCCAGTACTTC
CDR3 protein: CASSRWDRGETQYF

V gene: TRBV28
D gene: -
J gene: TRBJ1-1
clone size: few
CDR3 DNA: TGTGCCAGCAGCGCTAATCGGAGATCCCTCTTT
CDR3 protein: CASSANRRSLF

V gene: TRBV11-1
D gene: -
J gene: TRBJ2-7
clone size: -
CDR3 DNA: TGTGCCAGCAGCTTTCAGCGGACCACCTACGAGCAGTACTTC
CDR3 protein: CASSFQRTTYEQYF

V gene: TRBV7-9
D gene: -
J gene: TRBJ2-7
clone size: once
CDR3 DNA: TGTGCCAGCAGCGCCCCGGGAGAAACCTACGAGCAGTACTTC
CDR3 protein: CASSAPGETYEQYF

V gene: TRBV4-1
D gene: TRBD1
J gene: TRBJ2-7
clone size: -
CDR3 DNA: TGCGCCAGCAGCCAGCCGGGACAGGGAGGGAACGAGCAGTACTTC
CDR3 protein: CASSQPGQGGNEQYF

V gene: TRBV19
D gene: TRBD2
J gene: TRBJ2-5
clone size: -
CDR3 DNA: TGTGCCAGTAGTAAGGGACTAGCGGGAGCTCGAGAGACCCAGTACTTC
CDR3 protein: CASSKGLAGARETQYF

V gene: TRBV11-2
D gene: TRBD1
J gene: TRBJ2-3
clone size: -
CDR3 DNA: TGTGCCAGCAGCTTAGACAGGGGGCCAGATACGCAGTATTTT
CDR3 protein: CASSLDRGPDTQYF

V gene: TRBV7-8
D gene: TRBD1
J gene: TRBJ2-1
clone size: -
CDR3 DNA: TGTGCCAGCAGCCTCCAGGGGGCGCGGGATGAGCAGTTCTTC
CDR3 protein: CASSLQGARDEQFF

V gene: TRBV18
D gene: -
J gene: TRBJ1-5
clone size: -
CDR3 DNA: TGTGCCAGCTCACCTTTCGGTCAGCCCCAGCATTTT
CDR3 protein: CASSPFGQPQHF

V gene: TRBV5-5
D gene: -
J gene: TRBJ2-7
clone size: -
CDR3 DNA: TGTGCCAGCAGCTTTGTTGGGGCCTCCTACGAGCAGTACTTC
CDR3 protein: CASSFVGASYEQYF

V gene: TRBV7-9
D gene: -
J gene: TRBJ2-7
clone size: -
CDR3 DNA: TGTGCCAGCAGCTTAGAGCGGGTTTCCTACGAGCAGTACTTC
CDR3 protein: CASSLERVSYEQYF

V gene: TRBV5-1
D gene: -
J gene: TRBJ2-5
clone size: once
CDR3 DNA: TGCGCCAGCCGTCCCAGGTCGACGGTCCAAGAGACCCAGTACTTC
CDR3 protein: CASRPRSTVQETQYF

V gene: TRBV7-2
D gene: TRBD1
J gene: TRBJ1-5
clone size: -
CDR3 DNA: TGTGCCAGCAGTCTAGGACAGGAACGCAATCAGCCCCAGCATTTT
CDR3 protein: CASSLGQERNQPQHF

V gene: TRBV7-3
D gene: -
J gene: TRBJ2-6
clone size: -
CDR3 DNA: TGTGCCAGCAGCTTAAGGCGGGACTCTGGGGCCAACGTCCTGACTTTC
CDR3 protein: CASSLRRDSGANVLTF

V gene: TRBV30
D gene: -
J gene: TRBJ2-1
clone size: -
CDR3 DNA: TGTGCCTGGGCCCTCGGACAGACGCAGTTCTTC
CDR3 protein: CAWALGQTQFF

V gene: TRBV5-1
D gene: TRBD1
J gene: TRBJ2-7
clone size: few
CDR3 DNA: TGCGCCAGCAGCCCCTTCGGACAGGCCGCAACGACCTACGAGCAGTACTTC
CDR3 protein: CASSPFGQAATTYEQYF

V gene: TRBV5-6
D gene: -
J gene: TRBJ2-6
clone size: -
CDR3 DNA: TGTGCCAGCAGCTTGGCAGGGGCTGGGGCCAACGTCCTGACTTTC
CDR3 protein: CASSLAGAGANVLTF

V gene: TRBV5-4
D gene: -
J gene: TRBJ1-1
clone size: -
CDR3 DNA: TGTGCCAGCAGCTTTGAGGGGGACGGCACGAACACTGAAGCTTTCTTT
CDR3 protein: CASSFEGDGTNTEAFF

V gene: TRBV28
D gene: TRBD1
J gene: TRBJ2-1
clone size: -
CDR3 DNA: TGTGCCAGCACCCCACAGGGGTCGTCCTACAATGAGCAGTTCTTC
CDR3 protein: CASTPQGSSYNEQFF

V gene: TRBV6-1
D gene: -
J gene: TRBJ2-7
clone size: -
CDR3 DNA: TGTGCCAGCAGTACCTTAAACAGGAACCCCTACGAGCAGTACTTC
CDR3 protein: CASSTLNRNPYEQYF

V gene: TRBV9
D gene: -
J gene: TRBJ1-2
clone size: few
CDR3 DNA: TGTGCCAGCAGCGCCGACTATGGCTACACCTTC
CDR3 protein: CASSADYGYTF

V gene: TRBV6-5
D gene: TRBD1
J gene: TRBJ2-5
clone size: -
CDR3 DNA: TGTGCCAGCAGCCGGGACAGGAAAGCGTTTAGGTACTTC
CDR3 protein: CASSRDRKAFRYF

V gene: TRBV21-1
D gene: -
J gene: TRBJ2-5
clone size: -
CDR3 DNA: TGTGCCAGCAGCAACGGGACTAGTCCGAGGGAGGAGACCCAGTACTTC
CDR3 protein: CASSNGTSPREETQYF

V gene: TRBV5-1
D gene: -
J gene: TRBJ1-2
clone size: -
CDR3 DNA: TGCGCCAGCAGCCCCGACAGATTTGGCTACACCTTC
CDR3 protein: CASSPDRFGYTF

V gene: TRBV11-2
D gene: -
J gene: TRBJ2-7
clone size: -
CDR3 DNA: TGTGCCAGCAGCCCCCGGGGAGAGCAGTACTTC
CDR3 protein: CASSPRGEQYF

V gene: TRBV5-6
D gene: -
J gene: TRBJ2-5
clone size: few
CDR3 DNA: TGTGCCAGCAGCGGGGGGAAAGCCAGCGTAGAGACCCAGTACTTC
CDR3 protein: CASSGGKASVETQYF

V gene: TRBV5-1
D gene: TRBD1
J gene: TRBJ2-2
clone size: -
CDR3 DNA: TGCGCCAGCAGCCAAGAGGCAGGGGGAAACGCCGGGGAGCTGTTTTTT
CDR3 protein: CASSQEAGGNAGELFF

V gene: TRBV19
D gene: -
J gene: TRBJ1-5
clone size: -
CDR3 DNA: TGTGCCAGTAGTATAGTTTGGGAGAATAGCAATCAGCCCCAGCATTTT
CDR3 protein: CASSIVWENSNQPQHF

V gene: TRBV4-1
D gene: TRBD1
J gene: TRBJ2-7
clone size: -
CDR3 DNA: TGCGCCAGCAGCCCGGCCGGGACAGGGTTCGAGCAGTACTTC
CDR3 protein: CASSPAGTGFEQYF

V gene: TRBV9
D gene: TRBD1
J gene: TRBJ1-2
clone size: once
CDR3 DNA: TGTGCCAGCAGCGGACAGGGGGCGCTAGGCTACACCTTC
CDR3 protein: CASSGQGALGYTF

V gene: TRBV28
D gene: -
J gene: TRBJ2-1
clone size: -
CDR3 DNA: TGTGCCAGCAGTTACCCAACAATTGCCAATGAGCAGTTCTTC
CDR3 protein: CASSYPTIANEQFF

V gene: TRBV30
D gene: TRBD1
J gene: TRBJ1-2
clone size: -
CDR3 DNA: TGTGCCTGGACGCAGGGGGTTAACAATGGCTACACCTTC
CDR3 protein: CAWTQGVNNGYTF

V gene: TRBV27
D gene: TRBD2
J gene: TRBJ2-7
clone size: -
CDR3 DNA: TGTGCCAGCAGCGGGACTAGCGGGAGTTACAAGGGTAACGAGCAGTACTTC
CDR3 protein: CASSGTSGSYKGNEQYF

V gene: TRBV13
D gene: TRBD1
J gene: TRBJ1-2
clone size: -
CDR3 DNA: TGTGCCAGCAGCCCCTTTTTCGACCCCCTCGGACAGGGAGGCCTTAGGGGCTACACCTTC
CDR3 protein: CASSPFFDPLGQGGLRGYTF

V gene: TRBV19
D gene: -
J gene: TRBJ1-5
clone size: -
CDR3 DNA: TGTGCCAGTAGTCAGACAGGAGTTAGCAATCAGCCCCAGCATTTT
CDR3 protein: CASSQTGVSNQPQHF

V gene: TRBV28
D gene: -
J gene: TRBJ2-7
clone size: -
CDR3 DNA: TGTGCCAGCAGTTTCTCGGGGGAGGCCCTCTACGAGCAGTACTTC
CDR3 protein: CASSFSGEALYEQYF